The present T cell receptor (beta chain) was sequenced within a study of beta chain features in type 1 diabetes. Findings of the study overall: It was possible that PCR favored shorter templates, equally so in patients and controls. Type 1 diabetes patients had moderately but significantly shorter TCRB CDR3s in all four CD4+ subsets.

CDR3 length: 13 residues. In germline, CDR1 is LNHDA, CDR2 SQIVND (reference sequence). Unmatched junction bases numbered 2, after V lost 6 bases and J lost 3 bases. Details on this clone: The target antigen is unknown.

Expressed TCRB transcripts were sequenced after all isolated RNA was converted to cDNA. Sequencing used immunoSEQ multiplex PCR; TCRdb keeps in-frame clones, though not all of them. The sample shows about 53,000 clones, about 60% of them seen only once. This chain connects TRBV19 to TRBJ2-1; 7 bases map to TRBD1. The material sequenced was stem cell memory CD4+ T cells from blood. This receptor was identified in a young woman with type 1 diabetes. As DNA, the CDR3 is TGTGCCAGTAGCGACAGGGTCTACAATGAGCAGTTCTTC. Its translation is CASSDRVYNEQFF.